Sequencing of this T cell receptor beta chain was carried out in a study of post-analysis software for immune sequencing data. The study, taken as a whole, reports: Patients showed TRBV5-6, TRBV5-1 and TRBV20-1 among four to six TRBV segments more frequent than in controls. There was significantly lower normalized Chao1 diversity in multiple sclerosis patients than in controls.

This clonotype was detected a few times. The antigen is not known. V was shortened by 1 base and J by 6 bases, with 10 bases between the two germline ends. CDR3 size: 13 residues. The V gene's germline CDR1 is SGHTA and CDR2 FQGNSA. Presence of unique molecular identifiers characterized the TCR beta cDNA libraries. The T cell input of about 1 to 10 million gave around 540,000 cDNA molecules. TCRdb re-derived calls from the PCR reads in MiXCR, one entry per CDR3 protein. Here the sample spans about 540,000 distinct CDR3 sequences, around a third being singletons. This sequence was found in a girl aged 2 to 17 with multiple sclerosis. The chain recombines TRBV7-2 with TRBJ2-7; D is perhaps TRBD1 or TRBD2 (5 bases each). Source material: blood. The CDR3, as DNA: TGTGCCAGCAGCTTAGACCTGAGGGGCGAGCAGTACTTC. Protein product: CASSLDLRGEQYF.